The 22 T cell receptor beta chains below all came from one sample that was sequenced in a study of T cell repertoires in ileal Crohn's disease. Time point noted: inflamed ileum from the surgical specimen. Here immunoSEQ multiplex PCR was the method, and the copy in TCRdb shows in-frame clones only, minus some. The repertoire holds some 16,000 clones, approximately 92% seen once, with approximately 7.1% in the top ten. The sequencing sample was made of ileal tissue. These receptors all come from an adult with Crohn's disease.

The rearrangement links TRBV5-6 to TRBJ1-1; no reliable D call. CDR1 and CDR2 (germline): SGHDT, YYEEEE. V was cut by 1 base and J by 2 bases, with 6 bases left in between. CDR3 length equals 13 residues. The CDR3 is CASSLTDNTEAFF. The DNA for the CDR3 is TGTGCCAGCAGCTTGACAGATAACACTGAAGCTTTCTTT.

Regarding this clone: One end of the junction is discordant with germline, which a read error may explain. The rearrangement joins TRBV7-9 to TRBJ2-1; D might be TRBD2 (5 bases). The CDR3 consists of 14 residues. Germline values: CDR1 SEHNR, CDR2 FQNEAQ (reference sequence). The CDR3 reads CASSLALKYNEQFF. The CDR3 DNA follows: TGTGCCAGCAGCCTAGCACTCAAATACAATGAGCAGTTCTTC.

J is TRBJ2-3 and V is TRBV5-6, with D perhaps TRBD2 (5 bases). In germline, CDR1 is SGHDT, CDR2 YYEEEE. CDR3 length: 14 amino acids. Deletions cut 3 bases from V and 3 bases from J, with 11 bases between. The chain's CDR3 is CASSWTPTTDTQYF. Written as DNA, the CDR3 is TGTGCCAGCAGCTGGACTCCGACGACAGATACGCAGTATTTT.

This chain links TRBV5-1 with TRBJ2-3; D is possibly TRBD2 (5 bases). This CDR3 has 16 residues. Germline V gives CDR1 SGHRS, CDR2 YFSETQ. The ends were cut back, 4 bases at V and 3 bases at J, with 18 bases in the middle. The CDR3 DNA sequence: TGCGCCAGCAGCCCTGGACTTACATTCAGAACAGATACGCAGTATTTT. This translates into CASSPGLTFRTDTQYF.

J is TRBJ2-3 and V is TRBV10-1; D is unresolved. The CDR3 totals 12 residues. The germline gives CDR1 WNHNN, CDR2 SYGVQD (reference sequence). V was trimmed by 6 bases and J by 6 bases, leaving 10 bases between them. The CDR3 loop is CASSQTADTQYF. CDR3 coding DNA: TGCGCCAGCAGCCAGACTGCGGATACGCAGTATTTT.

This CDR3 reads CASGRTPDTQYF. For the CDR3, the DNA is TGTGCCAGCGGTAGGACTCCAGATACGCAGTATTTT. The chain joins TRBV2 to TRBJ2-3; TRBD2 is a possible D gene (5 bases). The CDR3 covers 12 residues. Trimming cost V 8 bases and J 4 bases, with 10 bases left between them. CDR1 is SNHLY, CDR2 FYNNEI, per germline. The whole variable domain, filled in from reference TRBV2 and TRBJ2-3, reads EPEVTQTPSHQVTQMGQEVILRCVPISNHLYFYWYRQILGQKVEFLVSFYNNEISEKSEIFDDQFSVERPDGSNFTLKIRSTKLEDSAMYFCASGRTPDTQYFGPGTRLTVL.

DNA of the CDR3: TGTGCCACCAGCCCGGGACAGAAATATGGCTACACCTTC. Its protein is CATSPGQKYGYTF. V usage is TRBV15 and J usage is TRBJ1-2; 7 bases match TRBD1. With V trimmed by 5 bases and J by 5 bases, 5 bases remained unmatched. The CDR3 consists of 13 residues. Germline CDR1 is LNHNV and CDR2 is YYDKDF (reference sequence). Full variable domain (outside the CDR3, taken from reference TRBV15 and TRBJ1-2): DAMVIQNPRYQVTQFGKPVTLSCSQTLNHNVMYWYQQKSSQAPKLLFHYYDKDFNNEADTPDNFQSRRPNTSFCFLDIRSPGLGDTAMYLCATSPGQKYGYTFGSGTRLTVV.

The rearrangement uses TRBV5-1 and TRBJ1-1, with D possibly TRBD1 on 5 matching bases. Germline V gene lookup returns CDR1 SGHRS and CDR2 YFSETQ. V was cut by 9 bases and J by 1 base, with 19 bases left in between. The CDR3 has 15 residues. The CDR3 is CATPSGGRRNTEAFF. In DNA, the CDR3 is TGCGCCACCCCCAGCGGGGGTAGGAGGAACACTGAAGCTTTCTTT.

The chain recombines TRBV7-6 with TRBJ2-5; no clear D gene. There are 14 residues in the CDR3. Germline V lookup: CDR1 SGHVS, CDR2 FNYEAQ. V shed 1 base and J shed 4 bases, with 10 bases lying between them. CDR3 region: CASSLGPTRETQYF. DNA for the CDR3: TGTGCCAGCAGCTTAGGGCCTACCCGAGAGACCCAGTACTTC. The full variable domain, completed using reference TRBV7-6 and TRBJ2-5, is GAGVSQSPRYKVTKRGQDVALRCDPISGHVSLYWYRQALGQGPEFLTYFNYEAQQDKSGLPNDRFSAERPEGSISTLTIQRTEQRDSAMYRCASSLGPTRETQYFGPGTRLLVL.

The chain recombines TRBV27 with TRBJ1-1; TRBD1 is a possible D gene (5 bases). CDR1 and CDR2 (germline): MNHEY, SMNVEV (reference sequence). This CDR3 is built from 13 residues. Trimming left V 9 bases short and J 3 bases short, with 14 bases between. The CDR3 loop reads CASSLGQDTEAFF. CDR3 in DNA: TGTGCCAGTTCTCTGGGGCAGGACACTGAAGCTTTCTTT.

The V gene is TRBV7-2, the J gene TRBJ2-5; no definite D call. V was cut by 4 bases and J by 2 bases, with 8 bases left in between. The CDR3 loop spans 13 amino acids. Germline lookup yields CDR1 SGHTA and CDR2 FQGNSA. CDR3 amino acids: CASSSAAQETQYF. CDR3 DNA sequence: TGTGCCAGCAGCTCCGCCGCACAAGAGACCCAGTACTTC.

The rearrangement uses TRBV2 and TRBJ2-3; 12 bases map to TRBD2. The junction had 3 bases not matched to a gene; V was cut back by 3 bases and J by 5 bases. The CDR3 length is 15 residues. CDR1 and CDR2 from the germline V gene are SNHLY and FYNNEI. CDR3: CASSELAGGGDTQYF. The CDR3 nucleotides are TGTGCCAGCAGTGAGCTAGCGGGGGGGGGAGATACGCAGTATTTT.

The V call is TRBV2, the J call TRBJ2-3; TRBD2 matches 10 bases. J gave up 1 base and V 11 bases, and 9 bases lay outside the gene matches. The CDR3 is made up of 15 amino acids. CDR1 and CDR2 from the germline V gene are SNHLY and FYNNEI. The CDR3 spells CACAYGTSGTDTQYF. The CDR3 coding sequence is TGTGCCTGCGCGTATGGGACTAGCGGCACAGATACGCAGTATTTT.

This chain joins TRBV7-3 and TRBJ2-3; D uncertain. CDR3 length: 16 residues. V lost 0 bases to trimming and J lost 0 bases, with 10 bases between them. Germline V gene lookup returns CDR1 SGHTA and CDR2 FQGTGA. The CDR3 DNA sequence: TGTGCCAGCAGCTTAACCCCAACTCATAGCACAGATACGCAGTATTTT. Amino acids: CASSLTPTHSTDTQYF.

The CDR3 DNA sequence: TGCGCCAGCAGCTTGGGACGGCATAGCGGCATGAACACTGAAGCTTTCTTT. Translating it yields CASSLGRHSGMNTEAFF. The chain carries TRBV5-1 and TRBJ1-1, with D hard to call. Trimming removed 0 bases from V and 0 bases from J, with 15 bases in between. The CDR3 extends over 17 amino acids. Per the germline V gene, CDR1 is SGHRS and CDR2 is YFSETQ.

This sequence joins TRBV5-6 and TRBJ2-1, with D possibly being TRBD1 or TRBD2 (5 bases each). CDR1 and CDR2 from the germline V gene are SGHDT and YYEEEE. Between the trimmed V and J ends, which lost 0 bases and 3 bases, there was a span of 10 bases. CDR3 length: 15 residues. In nucleotides, the CDR3 is TGTGCCAGCAGCTTGGGCGAGGGGCACTACAATGAGCAGTTCTTC. Amino acids: CASSLGEGHYNEQFF.

The chain carries TRBV2 and TRBJ2-3; D gene uncertain. CDR1 SNHLY and CDR2 FYNNEI come from the germline V gene. V shed 5 bases and J shed 2 bases, with 8 bases lying between them. This CDR3 comprises 13 residues. CDR3 in DNA: TGTGCCAGCAGTTTTCTGGACACAGATACGCAGTATTTT. This gives the protein CASSFLDTDTQYF.

The chain couples TRBV28 to TRBJ2-3, with 15 bases lining up with TRBD2. Germline assignment: CDR1 MDHEN and CDR2 SYDVKM. After removal of 5 bases from V and 7 bases from J, the junction contained 4 bases not matched to a gene. This CDR3 has 15 residues. CDR3 DNA: TGTGCCAGCAGTATGGGGACTAGCGGGGGGCATACGCAGTATTTT. Protein: CASSMGTSGGHTQYF. Drawing the rest from reference TRBV28 and TRBJ2-3, the complete variable domain is DVKVTQSSRYLVKRTGEKVFLECVQDMDHENMFWYRQDPGLGLRLIYFSYDVKMKEKGDIPEGYSVSREKKERFSLILESASTNQTSMYLCASSMGTSGGHTQYFGPGTRLTVL.

The chain employs TRBV27 and TRBJ2-7; D might be TRBD2 (6 bases). The CDR3 has 13 amino acids. Trimming shortened V by 5 bases and J by 6 bases, and 14 bases separated the two germline ends. Germline assignment: CDR1 MNHEY and CDR2 SMNVEV (reference sequence). In DNA form, the CDR3 reads TGTGCCAGCAGTCCGGGACTGCCGGGCGAGCAGTACTTC. Amino acids: CASSPGLPGEQYF.

The chain has TRBV29-1 and TRBJ2-5; 8 nucleotides match TRBD1. After removal of 5 bases from V and 4 bases from J, the junction contained 3 bases not matched to a gene. The CDR3 length is 12 residues. Per the germline V gene, CDR1 is SQVTM and CDR2 is ANQGSEA. CDR3 sequence reads: CSVSGQGETQYF. The DNA for the CDR3 is TGCAGCGTTTCAGGACAGGGAGAGACCCAGTACTTC.

The chain is built from TRBV11-2 and TRBJ2-1; D is ambiguous. The CDR3 has 12 residues. V lost 5 bases, J lost 10 bases, and 12 bases lay in between. Germline lookup yields CDR1 SGHAT and CDR2 FQNNGV. The DNA for the CDR3 is TGTGCCAGCAGCCTCAACCAGGCAGAGCAGTTCTTC. Translation: CASSLNQAEQFF.

This chain joins TRBV28 and TRBJ1-2, with a weak D call TRBD1 (5 bases). Germline CDR1 MDHEN, CDR2 SYDVKM. V was trimmed by 7 bases and J by 8 bases, leaving 17 bases between them. The CDR3 contains 13 residues. The CDR3 sequence is CASIPGEGRGYTF. CDR3 nucleotides: TGTGCCAGCATTCCCGGGGAGGGGCGAGGCTACACCTTC.